The next 23 T cell receptor beta chains were all read from a single sample in a study of CXCR3 chemokines and chemotherapy response in bladder cancer. TCRdb itself ran the PCR reads through MiXCR, one entry per CDR3 protein. Of about 3,100 distinct CDR3 sequences listed, about 10% are singletons. The material was obtained from a patient whose treatment included neoadjuvant chemotherapy. The receptors derive from a human donor with bladder cancer that responded to neoadjuvant chemotherapy.

This clonotype was picked up many times. The gene calls are TRBV24-1 and TRBJ2-5; D not resolved. In germline, CDR1 is KGHDR, CDR2 SFDVKD. With 3 bases removed from V and 2 bases from J, the gap between germline ends came to 9 bases. The CDR3 has 14 residues. For the CDR3, the DNA is TGTGCCACCAGTGATAGAGTCAGTCAAGAGACCCAGTACTTC. Protein: CATSDRVSQETQYF.

This clonotype is deemed medium-sized (0.01 to 0.1%). This chain joins TRBV28 and TRBJ1-1; tentative D call: TRBD1 (5 bases). The CDR3 has 15 amino acids. V shed 1 base and J shed 4 bases, with 13 bases lying between them. Germline CDR1 reads MDHEN; CDR2 reads SYDVKM. CDR3 bases: TGTGCCAGCAGTTTATTCGGCAGGGTGGGCACTGAAGCTTTCTTT. As protein: CASSLFGRVGTEAFF.

This clonotype came up once. A read error may explain this, as a much larger clone is one base away. The rearrangement joins TRBV18 to TRBJ2-7, with a tentative D call TRBD1 (6 bases). CDR3 length: 14 residues. Germline V gives CDR1 KGHSH, CDR2 LQKENI. CDR3 in amino acids: CVSSRQERAYEQYF. In DNA, the CDR3 is TGTGTCAGCTCACGACAGGAAAGGGCCTACGAGCAGTACTTC.

This clonotype was seen many times. The CDR3 sequence is CASSTPGPQHF. CDR3 nucleotide sequence: TGTGCCAGCAGTACGCCTGGGCCCCAGCATTTT. The genes are TRBV6-2 or TRBV6-3 and TRBJ1-5; D is ambiguous. The CDR3 consists of 11 residues. Germline loops: CDR1 MNHEY, CDR2 SVGEGT. V gave up 5 bases and J gave up 9 bases, with 8 bases separating them.

The sample holds many counts of this clonotype. The chain carries TRBV5-5 and TRBJ2-7; 10 nucleotides line up with TRBD1. V was clipped by 0 bases and J by 7 bases; unmatched bases: 4. Germline CDR1 and CDR2: SGHKS and YYEKEE (reference sequence). The CDR3 loop spans 14 amino acids. CDR3 amino acids: CASSLVTGGYEQYF. The CDR3 DNA reads TGTGCCAGCAGCTTGGTGACAGGGGGCTATGAGCAGTACTTC.

This clonotype was recorded many times. The chain has TRBV20-1 and TRBJ2-3, with TRBD1 as a possible D gene (5 bases). In germline, CDR1 is DFQATT, CDR2 SNEGSKA (reference sequence). This CDR3 comprises 15 residues. Trimming removed 5 bases from V and 4 bases from J, with 19 bases in between. The DNA for the CDR3 is TGCAGTGCTTCGAAGTCGCAGGGTTCAGCAGATACGCAGTATTTT. Translation gives CSASKSQGSADTQYF.

This clonotype was recorded many times. The J gene is TRBJ1-1, the V gene TRBV6-5; maybe TRBD1 (5 bases). Trimming stripped 6 bases from V and 4 bases from J, with 12 bases between. Germline values: CDR1 MNHEY, CDR2 SVGAGI. The CDR3 is made up of 13 amino acids. The CDR3 DNA reads TGTGCCAGCAGCACAAGGGGAAGCACTGAAGCTTTCTTT. This gives the protein CASSTRGSTEAFF.

This clonotype was observed once. A far bigger clonotype differs at one base, so this is likely a read error. V usage is TRBV6-6 and J usage is TRBJ1-1; weak D call: TRBD1 (6 bases). Germline CDR1 is MNHNY and CDR2 is SVGAGI (reference sequence). This CDR3 has 12 residues. CDR3 nucleotides: TGTGCCAGTAGAAGGGGGGGCACTAAAGCTTTCTTT. This sequence encodes CASRRGGTKAFF.

This clonotype occurred many times. This CDR3 is CASRPEGGEQFF. In DNA form, the CDR3 reads TGTGCCAGCAGGCCCGAGGGGGGGGAGCAGTTCTTC. V gene TRBV7-9 combines with J gene TRBJ2-1; perhaps TRBD2 as D (7 bases). V was shortened by 6 bases and J by 10 bases, with 13 bases between the two germline ends. CDR3 length: 12 amino acids. In germline, CDR1 is SEHNR, CDR2 FQNEAQ (reference sequence).

This clonotype showed up many times. The rearrangement links TRBV6-5 to TRBJ2-7; perhaps TRBD1 as D (5 bases). Germline CDR1 and CDR2: MNHEY and SVGAGI. This CDR3 is 16 amino acids long. With 0 bases removed from V and 2 bases from J, the gap between germline ends came to 14 bases. Written as DNA, the CDR3 is TGTGCCAGCAGTTACTCGTGGGGCGGATCCACCTACGAGCAGTACTTC. Protein sequence: CASSYSWGGSTYEQYF.

This clonotype is classed as medium-sized. The V gene is TRBV19, the J gene TRBJ2-3; 7 bases agree with TRBD1. V trimming: 3 bases; J trimming: 2 bases; junction bases outside the gene matches: 11. CDR3 length equals 17 residues. The germline V gene encodes CDR1 LNHDA and CDR2 SQIVND (reference sequence). The CDR3 nucleotides are TGTGCCAGTAGTATTTGGGGACAGCCACCGGCCACAGATACGCAGTATTTT. Translating gives CASSIWGQPPATDTQYF.

This clonotype was seen at least ten times. This chain links TRBV6-5 with TRBJ1-6; 7 bases agree with TRBD1. The CDR3 is 15 amino acids. CDR1 is MNHEY, CDR2 SVGAGI, per germline. With V trimmed by 5 bases and J by 9 bases, 10 bases remained unmatched. CDR3 in DNA: TGTGCCAGCAGTATATCCGGGACAGTAACTTCACCCCTCCACTTT. Its protein product is CASSISGTVTSPLHF.

By share, this clonotype counts as medium-sized. The J gene is TRBJ2-3, the V gene TRBV30, with 7 bases aligning to TRBD1. The J segment lost 0 bases and the V segment lost 1 base, leaving 4 bases of the junction unmatched. Looked up from germline, CDR1 is GTSNPN and CDR2 is SVGIG (reference sequence). This CDR3 contains 15 residues. The CDR3 bases are TGTGCCTGGAGTGCTGGGACAGCTAGCACAGATACGCAGTATTTT. Its protein product is CAWSAGTASTDTQYF.

Sample share makes this clonotype medium-sized. The chain uses TRBV6-6 and TRBJ1-1; perhaps TRBD1 as D (5 bases). Germline values: CDR1 MNHNY, CDR2 SVGAGI (reference sequence). Trimming pared 3 bases from V and 6 bases from J, leaving 14 bases between. The CDR3 sequence is 14 residues long. CDR3 region: CASSYGRDWSEAFF. CDR3 DNA: TGTGCCAGCAGTTATGGGCGGGACTGGTCTGAAGCTTTCTTT.

CDR3: CASTARGLGDRGERSNQPQHF. The DNA of the CDR3 is TGTGCCAGCACCGCAAGGGGGCTTGGGGACAGGGGGGAAAGGAGCAATCAGCCCCAGCATTTT. V is TRBV6-5 and J is TRBJ1-5; 11 nucleotides match TRBD1. Trimming at V came to 7 bases and at J to 1 base, leaving 21 bases not matched to a gene. The CDR3 spans 21 residues. Looked up from germline, CDR1 is MNHEY and CDR2 is SVGAGI.

This clonotype is labeled as medium-sized (0.01 to 0.1%). The CDR3 is CASSYQPRQAKNIQYF. In DNA, the CDR3 is TGTGCCAGCAGTTACCAACCCCGGCAGGCCAAAAACATTCAGTACTTC. The V and J genes are TRBV6-6 and TRBJ2-4; D ambiguous. Trimming left V 2 bases short and J 1 base short, with 12 bases between. The germline gives CDR1 MNHNY, CDR2 SVGAGI (reference sequence). The CDR3 has 16 residues.

This clonotype counts as medium-sized (0.01 to 0.1%). The chain joins TRBV5-6 to TRBJ2-3; D is possibly TRBD2 (6 bases). Trimming cost V 0 bases and J 2 bases, with 10 bases left between them. CDR3 length: 15 residues. In germline, CDR1 is SGHDT, CDR2 YYEEEE. The CDR3 loop is CASSLVGGATDTQYF. The CDR3 region has the DNA TGTGCCAGCAGCTTGGTCGGAGGGGCCACAGATACGCAGTATTTT.

For the CDR3, the DNA is TGTGCCAGCAGTTCTAAAATCGGGACGGTGAACACTGAAGCTTTCTTT. The encoded protein is CASSSKIGTVNTEAFF. The genes are TRBV6-5 and TRBJ1-1; D possibly corresponds to TRBD1 (5 bases). V lost 4 bases, J lost 0 bases, and 15 bases lay in between. The CDR3 totals 16 residues. Germline-derived CDR1 and CDR2 are MNHEY and SVGAGI.

This clonotype ranks as medium-sized. The rearrangement joins TRBV25-1 to TRBJ1-2; TRBD1 is a possible D gene (5 bases). Looked up from germline, CDR1 is MGHDK and CDR2 is SYGVNS. The CDR3 runs to 12 residues. V was trimmed by 8 bases and J by 1 base, leaving 8 bases between them. Here the CDR3 reads CASSDSNYGYTF. The CDR3 DNA reads as TGTGCCAGCTCCGACAGTAACTATGGCTACACCTTC.

The chain has TRBV20-1 and TRBJ2-3, with 11 bases lining up with TRBD2. The CDR3 has 20 amino acids. Germline V gene sequence: CDR1 DFQATT, CDR2 SNEGSKA (reference sequence). Trimming at V came to 2 bases and at J to 1 base, leaving 17 bases not matched to a gene. Here the CDR3 DNA reads TGCAGTGCTAGAAACCGACAGGGTATAGCGGGAGGGCCGGGCACAGATACGCAGTATTTT. The encoded protein is CSARNRQGIAGGPGTDTQYF.

This clonotype ranks as large. J is TRBJ2-4 and V is TRBV10-3, with D maybe TRBD1 (5 bases). Germline CDR1 and CDR2: ENHRY and SYGVKD. The CDR3 spans 14 residues. V was shortened by 6 bases and J by 3 bases, with 12 bases between the two germline ends. CDR3: CAIRSQADKNIQYF. CDR3 bases: TGTGCCATCAGGTCACAGGCGGACAAAAACATTCAGTACTTC.

Sample share makes this clonotype medium-sized. V is TRBV7-2 and J is TRBJ1-2; no clear D gene. The CDR3 has 14 amino acids. Germline V gene sequence: CDR1 SGHTA, CDR2 FQGNSA. Trimming shortened V by 2 bases and J by 4 bases, and 11 bases separated the two germline ends. The CDR3 region has the DNA TGTGCCAGCAGCTTACATGGGTTTAGCTATGGCTACACCTTC. Amino acid sequence: CASSLHGFSYGYTF.

This clonotype occurred many times. The J gene is TRBJ2-5, the V gene TRBV15, with unresolved D. Germline loops: CDR1 LNHNV, CDR2 YYDKDF (reference sequence). The CDR3 runs 13 residues. Trimming pared 3 bases from V and 5 bases from J, leaving 10 bases between. The DNA for the CDR3 is TGTGCCACCAGCAGTGAAAACTCGGAGACCCAGTACTTC. This codes for CATSSENSETQYF. Supplemented by reference TRBV15 and TRBJ2-5, the full variable domain reads DAMVIQNPRYQVTQFGKPVTLSCSQTLNHNVMYWYQQKSSQAPKLLFHYYDKDFNNEADTPDNFQSRRPNTSFCFLDIRSPGLGDTAMYLCATSSENSETQYFGPGTRLLVL.